What follows describes a single T cell receptor beta chain. The authors ran a second PCR of about 6 to 11 cycles using a sample-barcoded 5' primer and a J-beta primer mix. TCRdb independently ran MiXCR on the 5' RACE reads; one entry per CDR3 protein. The repertoire has 780,000 or so distinct CDR3 sequences, more than 50% of them found once; the top ten carry roughly 26%. Trimming cost V 1 base and J 0 bases, with 11 bases left between them. The germline CDR1 and CDR2 sequences are MNHNS and SASEGT. CDR3 length equals 16 residues. The data are from a study of blood T cells in healthy people across ages.

The chain combines TRBV6-1 with TRBJ2-3; a weak D match, TRBD1 (5 bases). Source material: blood. This receptor was obtained from a man aged 35-49 years in good health. The CDR3 nucleotides are TGTGCCAGCAGTGAAGGATTGGGGCCTAGCACAGATACGCAGTATTTT. Amino acids: CASSEGLGPSTDTQYF.